The 17 T cell receptor beta chains given below trace back to one sample, sequenced in a study of blood T cell repertoires in COVID-19. Clones were read by immunoSEQ multiplex PCR, and TCRdb kept only the in-frame ones, dropping some. The data show roughly 150,000 clones, approximately 90% seen once. The sequenced sample consisted of peripheral blood. Receptor source: a man in his forties or fifties who had recovered from COVID-19.

The chain joins TRBV5-1 to TRBJ2-7; 10 bases agree with TRBD2. The CDR3 covers 17 residues. Germline trimming cut 0 bases from V and 0 bases from J; bases unmatched to any gene: 6. Germline loops: CDR1 SGHRS, CDR2 YFSETQ. Written as DNA, the CDR3 is TGCGCCAGCAGCTTGGGACTAGCGGGTCTAAGCTCCTACGAGCAGTACTTC. Protein sequence: CASSLGLAGLSSYEQYF.

The chain carries TRBV5-5 and TRBJ2-2, with 8 positions matching TRBD1. The V segment lost 5 bases and the J segment 5 bases; nucleotides outside the gene matches: 8. Germline V CDR1 and CDR2: SGHKS, YYEKEE (reference sequence). This CDR3 region has 15 residues. The CDR3 coding sequence is TGTGCCAGCAGTCTCCAGGGGGCGCGGACCGGGGAGCTGTTTTTT. Translated, it gives CASSLQGARTGELFF.

The J gene is TRBJ1-2, the V gene TRBV6-2 or TRBV6-3, with a tentative D call TRBD1 (5 bases). V was trimmed by 4 bases and J by 13 bases, leaving 13 bases between them. Germline CDR1 is MNHEY and CDR2 is SVGEGT. The CDR3 contains 11 residues. The CDR3 spells CASSFRLGLTF. Written as DNA, the CDR3 is TGTGCCAGCAGTTTCCGACTGGGACTCACCTTC.

The rearrangement links TRBV5-1 to TRBJ2-2; the D gene is possibly TRBD1 (5 bases). With 0 bases removed from V and 0 bases from J, the gap between germline ends came to 12 bases. Germline values: CDR1 SGHRS, CDR2 YFSETQ. The CDR3 runs to 17 residues. The CDR3, as DNA: TGCGCCAGCAGCTTGGTGTCCCAGGGCGCGAACACCGGGGAGCTGTTTTTT. Translation: CASSLVSQGANTGELFF.

The genes are TRBV7-2 and TRBJ2-5, with 11 bases matching TRBD2. This CDR3 comprises 14 residues. With V trimmed by 5 bases and J by 6 bases, 5 bases remained unmatched. From germline, CDR1 is SGHTA and CDR2 FQGNSA. CDR3 sequence reads: CASSPSGGLKTQYF. The CDR3 DNA reads as TGTGCCAGCAGCCCTAGCGGGGGGTTAAAGACCCAGTACTTC. The whole variable domain, remainder taken from reference TRBV7-2 and TRBJ2-5, is GAGVSQSPSNKVTEKGKDVELRCDPISGHTALYWYRQSLGQGLEFLIYFQGNSAPDKSGLPSDRFSAERTGGSVSTLTIQRTQQEDSAVYLCASSPSGGLKTQYFGPGTRLLVL.

The rearrangement links TRBV6-1 to TRBJ1-5; 9 nucleotides match TRBD1. The ends lost 0 bases at V and 5 bases at J; junction bases unmatched: 14. The CDR3 length is 19 residues. CDR1 and CDR2 (germline): MNHNS, SASEGT. CDR3 amino acids: CASSEAPGQGRVIHQPQHF. The DNA for the CDR3 is TGTGCCAGCAGTGAAGCACCTGGACAGGGGAGGGTAATTCATCAGCCCCAGCATTTT.

The chain employs TRBV4-1 and TRBJ2-1; 7 bases line up with TRBD2. With 4 bases clipped from V and 5 bases from J, the junction kept 8 bases outside the gene matches. CDR1 is MGHRA and CDR2 is YSYEKL in the germline V gene. The CDR3 is 15 amino acids. CDR3 in amino acids: CASSLRRGTHNEQFF. The CDR3 DNA follows: TGCGCCAGCAGCCTGAGGCGGGGGACCCACAATGAGCAGTTCTTC.

This sequence joins TRBV2 and TRBJ2-5; 9 positions agree with TRBD2. The V segment lost 6 bases and the J segment 5 bases; nucleotides outside the gene matches: 10. The CDR3 contains 15 residues. The germline V gene has CDR1 SNHLY and CDR2 FYNNEI. The CDR3 region has the DNA TGTGCCAGCAGCGTGAACGGACTAGCGAGGGAGACCCAGTACTTC. This gives the protein CASSVNGLARETQYF.

This clone was observed once. The chain employs TRBV12-3 or TRBV12-4 and TRBJ2-3; 8 positions agree with TRBD2. The CDR3 sequence is 13 residues long. V was clipped by 6 bases and J by 3 bases; unmatched bases: 2. The chain's CDR3 is CASSGGGTDTQYF. The CDR3 DNA is TGTGCCAGCAGCGGGGGGGGGACAGATACGCAGTATTTT.

This clone was seen more than once but under ten times. This sequence joins TRBV11-2 and TRBJ1-1; possibly TRBD1 for D (6 bases). V was shortened by 1 base and J by 8 bases, with 17 bases between the two germline ends. Germline CDR1 and CDR2: SGHAT and FQNNGV. CDR3 length: 15 amino acids. CDR3 DNA: TGTGCCAGCAGCTTAGGCCCGGGAAACCAGGGGGAAGCTTTCTTT. Translated, it gives CASSLGPGNQGEAFF.

The chain is built from TRBV12-5 and TRBJ2-7; D is uncertain. Germline V gene data show CDR1 as LGHNT and CDR2 as FRNRAP. With 2 bases removed from V and 3 bases from J, the gap between germline ends came to 32 bases. The CDR3 loop spans 21 amino acids. The CDR3 nucleotides read TGTGCTAGTGGTTTGCAGCCCCTCTCGTCCCCCGGAGCGCGAACCTACTACGAGCAGTACTTC. Amino acid sequence: CASGLQPLSSPGARTYYEQYF.

This rearrangement joins TRBV4-1 to TRBJ2-7, with 10 nucleotides matching TRBD1. Germline CDR1 and CDR2: MGHRA and YSYEKL. There are 16 residues in the CDR3. Trimming cost V 0 bases and J 6 bases; bases outside gene matches: 8. In DNA form, the CDR3 reads TGCGCCAGCAGCCAAGAGGGGACAGGGGTTCAAGGCGAGCAGTACTTC. This sequence encodes CASSQEGTGVQGEQYF.

The chain employs TRBV19 and TRBJ1-4; D is possibly TRBD1 (6 bases). This CDR3 comprises 16 residues. CDR1 and CDR2 (germline): LNHDA, SQIVND (reference sequence). Trimming stripped 5 bases from V and 5 bases from J, with 18 bases between. CDR3 sequence (DNA): TGTGCCAGTAGTCCTATTTACCGGGACAAGAATGAAAAACTGTTTTTT. Translation gives CASSPIYRDKNEKLFF.

This clone was recorded only once. V usage is TRBV29-1 and J usage is TRBJ2-3, with D perhaps matching TRBD2 (5 bases). Per the germline V gene, CDR1 is SQVTM and CDR2 is ANQGSEA. This CDR3 is 14 amino acids long. V was trimmed by 2 bases and J by 1 base, leaving 10 bases between them. CDR3 sequence (DNA): TGCAGCGTTGAATTGGTGGGAGGCACAGATACGCAGTATTTT. This gives the protein CSVELVGGTDTQYF.

This chain uses TRBV7-9 with TRBJ2-1, with D maybe TRBD1 (6 bases). The CDR3 is 15 amino acids. V lost 5 bases and J 5 bases, leaving 16 bases between the germline ends. In germline, CDR1 is SEHNR, CDR2 FQNEAQ (reference sequence). CDR3 loop: CASSPRTKGDNEQFF. CDR3 sequence (DNA): TGTGCCAGCAGCCCCCGTACCAAGGGGGACAATGAGCAGTTCTTC.

The gene calls are TRBV4-1 and TRBJ2-1; D may be TRBD1 (6 bases). V was cut by 0 bases and J by 10 bases, with 16 bases left in between. The CDR3 is 15 residues long. Germline-derived CDR1 and CDR2 are MGHRA and YSYEKL. CDR3 sequence (DNA): TGCGCCAGCAGCCAAGATGCCTGGGGGCTAGGGGAGCAGTTCTTC. It yields the protein CASSQDAWGLGEQFF.

CDR3 coding DNA: TGTGCCAGTAGTTCCCGGGACAGGAGCAATCAGCCCCAGCATTTT. This encodes CASSSRDRSNQPQHF. V usage is TRBV19 and J usage is TRBJ1-5; 8 nucleotides match TRBD1. Germline V gives CDR1 LNHDA, CDR2 SQIVND (reference sequence). V dropped 5 bases and J dropped 1; count of bases not matched to a gene: 4. The CDR3 length is 15 residues. Filled out from reference TRBV19 and TRBJ1-5, the complete variable domain reads DGGITQSPKYLFRKEGQNVTLSCEQNLNHDAMYWYRQDPGQGLRLIYYSQIVNDFQKGDIAEGYSVSREKKESFPLTVTSAQKNPTAFYLCASSSRDRSNQPQHFGDGTRLSIL.